This TCR beta chain was identified in a study of cytomegalovirus exposure and HLA in healthy donors (dated by TCRdb to the late 2010s). Some background on the complete study: An earlier analysis of several hundred of the donors reported 276 Gb of sequence data and around 110 million unique TCR beta sequences from about 179 million T cells. Approximately 300 gigabases of sequencing data and approximately 93 million unique TCR sequences were included in an early release covering about 700 HLA-typed donors. Of the 300 to 400 genotyped donors, roughly 80% fell in the genetic ancestry cluster associated with self-reported Caucasian donors. The study was designed to test whether signatures of past pathogen exposure could be identified by cataloging public T cell receptors. The study profiled the T cell repertoires of fewer than 850 subjects by immunosequencing and related them to cytomegalovirus serostatus. Along with the approximately 700-subject first cohort, a separate validation cohort of more than 90 different subjects was used. The study combined high-throughput TCR immunosequencing, statistical association of individual TCRs with disease status, and machine learning to predict cytomegalovirus infection status. In a later analysis, previously published TCR beta repertoires from 600 to 850 donors were re-analyzed and high-resolution HLA genotyping was added so that TCR occurrence patterns could be studied. Rather than drawing on any new phenotypic data, the later analysis identified candidate immune exposures from TCR beta sequences and the way those sequences occurred across donors. In an earlier analysis of a few hundred of the donors, high-throughput TCR beta sequencing was used to judge whether each TCR beta V gene segment behaved as functional or pseudogenic. Alongside the repertoire data, information on donor age, sex, ethnicity and CMV serostatus was compiled. A later genetic analysis took genome-wide SNP genotypes for about 65% of the 666 donors and used that subset as a discovery cohort. All discovery cohort repertoires had been generated on a single sequencing platform. HLA typing covered class I and class II loci at four-digit resolution. The number of typed donors differed by locus: about 620-640 for A, B, C, DRB1 and DQB1; approximately 520 for DQA1; 606 for DPA1; and some 450 for DPB1. Because of strong linkage in the cohort, roughly 5 DR-DQ haplotypes were treated as single units for association and clustering. On average, roughly 240,000 unique TCR beta nucleotide sequences were sequenced per donor among roughly 430 genotyped donors of the cohort, with around 19% of those sequences being non-productive.

From a lookup of the germline V gene (reference sequence), CDR1 and CDR2 are DFQATT and SNEGSKA. V is pared back by 7 bases and J by 4 bases, with 8 bases lying between the germline termini. The cysteine opens and the phenylalanine closes a CDR3 of 11 amino acids. The kept DNA is CDR3 alone, 33 bases in frame from the first base. Libraries were constructed by the immunoSEQ multiplex PCR assay. A mixture of 60 forward primers for TCR Vbeta segments and 13 reverse primers for TCR Jbeta segments was used in the multiplex PCR. The CDR3 region of rearranged TCR beta genes was amplified from genomic DNA with a multiplex PCR assay. On the Illumina HiSeq System, the amplified TCR beta libraries were sequenced as 87-base-pair reads. Per the authors' processing: A later analysis counted some 74 million unique TCR beta chains across the 690 or so repertoires, and approximately 11 million of these chains were shared by at least two donors. Raw reads were error-corrected and collapsed into unique sequences by a nearest-neighbor algorithm in which closely related sequences were merged to remove PCR and sequencing errors. To assign V, D and J gene segments, CDR3 sequences were aligned to IMGT reference sequences. Each retained sequence needed at least a six-nucleotide match to both a V gene segment and a J gene segment. Rearrangements were classified as productive when the CDR3 lacked stop codons and remained in frame with V and J, and all other rearrangements were classified as non-productive. CDR3 was defined according to IMGT convention as the region running from the second conserved V-encoded cysteine to the conserved J-encoded phenylalanine. Sequences without an unambiguous match to a single V gene segment were excluded from the earlier analysis of 450 to 750 of the donors. In an earlier analysis of around 590 of the donors, a V segment was called functional when productive rearrangements were above 56.7%, and segregating when the standard deviation between donors exceeded 5%. To diagnose cytomegalovirus status from the catalog of TCR beta chain sequences, a statistical classification framework was built. V and J gene assignment, in a later analysis, came from comparing TCR nucleotide sequences with IMGT/GENE-DB human TR gene sequences. In a later analysis, CDR3 sequences and most-parsimonious VDJ recombination scenarios were assigned using the TCRdist pipeline. In a later analysis, each TCR beta chain was defined by its CDR3 amino acid sequence together with its V-gene family, and reads lacking a unique V-gene family were excluded. In a later analysis, some 600 highly shared, low-generation-probability nucleotide sequences were removed to address suspected cross-contamination and a sequencing artifact. In a later analysis, a clonal expansion index for each public chain was calculated from normalized within-repertoire ranks of inferred template counts. A later analysis computed generation probabilities with a VDJ recombination model fitted to out-of-frame rearrangements, and checked the results against IGoR. In a later analysis, TCR-TCR, TCR-HLA and TCR-CMV co-occurrence was scored with hypergeometric tests, and a repertoire-size bias correction was applied to TCR pairs. False discovery rates were estimated in a later analysis by permuting HLA or CMV assignments 20 times. In a later analysis, co-occurring TCRs were grouped using DBSCAN, and TCRdist sequence similarity was added for clustering within HLA-allele-positive subsets. For co-occurrence clustering, repertoires with fewer than 30,000 or more than 120,000 public chains were excluded, along with roughly 5 repertoires with anomalous nucleotide sharing. As stored in TCRdb, this immuneACCESS dataset retains in-frame rearrangements with V and J assigned. A fraction of the clones does not appear; measured against another copy, unresolved V genes explain less than half of the discrepancy, and the remainder lacks a known reason. V, J and clone size reflect that table, while D and trimming were determined from the DNA. For this sample the table gives 82,000 or so clones, of which about a tenth were detected only once. More than 20% of the sample comes from the top ten.

What the authors observed across the whole study: A later analysis found that most CMV-associated TCR beta chains appeared HLA-restricted, with HLA associations seemingly driven largely by CMV exposure. Because HLA typing was unavailable for some donors at each locus, only the typed subset was used in association tests. Immune exposure information for the cohort was limited to CMV serostatus. Roughly uniform sequencing depth across donors was assumed in presence/absence analyses, although this assumption may not hold. The classifier was reported to diagnose cytomegalovirus status with high specificity and sensitivity in both the original cohort and the validation cohort. At a false discovery rate of 0.05, a later analysis linked about 16,000 TCR beta sequences to specific HLA alleles. In this cohort, only TCR beta chains were sequenced, and detectable features were limited by the absence of alpha or paired-chain data. A further reported finding was that TCR beta sequences accurately predicted the HLA-A and HLA-B alleles for most subjects in the first cohort. Some IMGT-functional V segments, including TRBV6-2 and TRBV6-3, could not be told apart with the 87-base-pair reads, so those segments were excluded. A few of the identified cytomegalovirus-associated TCR beta chains were confirmed in vitro to be specific for cytomegalovirus antigens. A cluster of highly shared sequence variants was judged likely to be a technical artifact of the sequencing pipeline. In a later analysis, HLA-associated TCR beta chains were found to be more clonally expanded and to have lower generation probabilities than equally common non-associated chains. Correlated functional status among segregating V segments might reflect linkage disequilibrium, but an unknown experimental factor could not be ruled out. In an earlier analysis of around 600 of the donors, most TCR beta V segments appeared in productive rearrangements about 87% or about 30% of the time, broadly matching IMGT annotations. According to a later analysis, parvovirus B19, influenza, CMV and Epstein-Barr virus appeared linked to several top co-occurrence clusters. A later genetic analysis reported fewer N-insertions in productive TCRs among donors in an Asian-associated ancestry cluster than the roughly 700-donor mean. In a later analysis, the rate of TCR association differed among HLA loci, with DRB1 alleles having the most associated TCRs and HLA-C alleles having the fewest. V-gene and J-gene trimming of TCR beta chains was associated with a missense DCLRE1C variant in a later genetic analysis, and the association was replicated in an independent cohort. When HLA alleles, especially DR and DQ, strongly co-occurred, TCR associations were difficult to assign to individual alleles. A total of 150 or so TCR beta chains were listed by the study as associated with cytomegalovirus. The earlier analysis of approximately 590 of the donors excluded some 15 rarely observed V segments, including chromosome 9 orphons, because counts were too low. While some public TCRs were present in many individuals, most TCR sequences turned up only very rarely across donors. The authors suggested that the approach could potentially be extended to other disease states and immunological phenotypes.

Worth noting for this clone: This receptor's antigen is unknown. One base away there is no much larger clone; base qualities are not given.

The cohort was made up of roughly 670 healthy bone marrow donors. At the time of sampling, every cohort member was nominally healthy, though immune exposures that went unrecorded were likely present. The donor tested CMV seropositive and was one of the 289 seropositive cohort members. A peripheral blood sample was provided by each donor, and peripheral blood mononuclear cells were used for TCR beta sequencing. The Qiagen DNeasy Blood Extraction Kit was used to extract genomic DNA from the blood cell samples. The chain is encoded by TRBV20-1 joined to TRBJ2-1; the D gene cannot be named for sure. This receptor was identified in a man aged 55 to 70 in good health and CMV-seropositive. The sequenced sample consisted of PBMCs. Read as DNA, the sequence is TGCAGTGTAAAGGAGTACAATGAGCAGTTCTTC. It specifies CSVKEYNEQFF.